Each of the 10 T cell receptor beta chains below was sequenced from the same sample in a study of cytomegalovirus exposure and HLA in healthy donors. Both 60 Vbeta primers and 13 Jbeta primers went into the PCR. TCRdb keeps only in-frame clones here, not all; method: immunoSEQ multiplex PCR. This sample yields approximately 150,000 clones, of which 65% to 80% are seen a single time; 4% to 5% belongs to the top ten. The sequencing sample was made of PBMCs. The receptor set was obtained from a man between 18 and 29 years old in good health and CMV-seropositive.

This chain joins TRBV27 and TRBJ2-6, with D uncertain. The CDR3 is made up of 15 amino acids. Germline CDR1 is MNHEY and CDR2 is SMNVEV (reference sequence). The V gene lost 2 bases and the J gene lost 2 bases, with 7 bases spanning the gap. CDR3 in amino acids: CASSLGSTGANVLTF. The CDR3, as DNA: TGTGCCAGCAGTTTAGGCAGTACTGGGGCCAACGTCCTGACTTTC. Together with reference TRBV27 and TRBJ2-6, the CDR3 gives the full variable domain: EAQVTQNPRYLITVTGKKLTVTCSQNMNHEYMSWYRQDPGLGLRQIYYSMNVEVTDKGDVPEGYKVSRKEKRNFPLILESPSPNQTSLYFCASSLGSTGANVLTFGAGSRLTVL.

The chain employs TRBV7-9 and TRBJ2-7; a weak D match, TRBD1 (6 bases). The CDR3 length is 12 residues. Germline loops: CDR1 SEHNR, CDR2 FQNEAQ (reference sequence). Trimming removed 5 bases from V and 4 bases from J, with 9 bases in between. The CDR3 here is CASSPTGYEQYV. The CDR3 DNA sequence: TGTGCCAGCAGCCCCACAGGGTACGAGCAGTACGTC.

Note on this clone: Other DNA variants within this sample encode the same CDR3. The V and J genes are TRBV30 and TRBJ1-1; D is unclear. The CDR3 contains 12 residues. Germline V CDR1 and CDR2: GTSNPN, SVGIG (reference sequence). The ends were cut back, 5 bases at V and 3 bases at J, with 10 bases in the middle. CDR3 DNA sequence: TGTGCCTGGTCCTGGGGAGACACTGAAGCTTTCTTT. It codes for CAWSWGDTEAFF.

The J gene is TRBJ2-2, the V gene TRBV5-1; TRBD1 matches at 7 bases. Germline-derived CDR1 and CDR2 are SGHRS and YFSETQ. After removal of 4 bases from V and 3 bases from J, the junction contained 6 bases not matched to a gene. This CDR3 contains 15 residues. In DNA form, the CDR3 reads TGCGCCAGCAGCCACGGACAGGCCTACACCGGGGAGCTGTTTTTT. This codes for CASSHGQAYTGELFF.

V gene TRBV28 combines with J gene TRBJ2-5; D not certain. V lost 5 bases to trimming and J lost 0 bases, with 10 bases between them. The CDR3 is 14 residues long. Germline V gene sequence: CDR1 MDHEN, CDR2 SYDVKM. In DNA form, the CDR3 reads TGTGCCAGCAGTCCATCACGGGACCAAGAGACCCAGTACTTC. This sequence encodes CASSPSRDQETQYF.

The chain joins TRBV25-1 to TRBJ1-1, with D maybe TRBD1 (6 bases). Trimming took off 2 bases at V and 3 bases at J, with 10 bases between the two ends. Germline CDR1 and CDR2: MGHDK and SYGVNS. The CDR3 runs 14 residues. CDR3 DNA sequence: TGTGCCAGCAGTGAAACAGGGAGGGACACTGAAGCTTTCTTT. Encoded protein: CASSETGRDTEAFF.

The CDR3 loop is CSAGLEAGDTQYF. CDR3 bases: TGCAGCGCTGGTTTGGAGGCGGGGGATACGCAGTATTTT. This rearrangement joins TRBV29-1 to TRBJ2-3, with D perhaps matching TRBD2 (6 bases). CDR3 length: 13 amino acids. Trimming left V 7 bases short and J 6 bases short, with 17 bases between. Germline V gene sequence: CDR1 SQVTM, CDR2 ANQGSEA.

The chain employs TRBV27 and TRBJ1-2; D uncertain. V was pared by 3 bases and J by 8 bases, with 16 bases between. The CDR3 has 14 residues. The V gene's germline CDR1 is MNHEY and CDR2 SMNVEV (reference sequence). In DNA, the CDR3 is TGTGCCAGCAGTTTTTCCCGGGGTGGTAACGGCTACACCTTC. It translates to CASSFSRGGNGYTF.

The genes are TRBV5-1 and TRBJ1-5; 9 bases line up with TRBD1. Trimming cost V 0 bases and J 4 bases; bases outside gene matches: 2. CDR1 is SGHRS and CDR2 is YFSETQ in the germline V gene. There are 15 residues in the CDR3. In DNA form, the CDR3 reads TGCGCCAGCAGCTTGGAGGGACAGGGTAATCAGCCCCAGCATTTT. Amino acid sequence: CASSLEGQGNQPQHF.

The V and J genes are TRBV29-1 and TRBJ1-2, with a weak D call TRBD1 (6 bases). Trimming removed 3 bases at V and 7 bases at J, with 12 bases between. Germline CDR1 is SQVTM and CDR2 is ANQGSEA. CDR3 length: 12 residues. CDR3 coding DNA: TGCAGCGTTGATACAGGGTGGGGTGGCTACACCTTC. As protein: CSVDTGWGGYTF.